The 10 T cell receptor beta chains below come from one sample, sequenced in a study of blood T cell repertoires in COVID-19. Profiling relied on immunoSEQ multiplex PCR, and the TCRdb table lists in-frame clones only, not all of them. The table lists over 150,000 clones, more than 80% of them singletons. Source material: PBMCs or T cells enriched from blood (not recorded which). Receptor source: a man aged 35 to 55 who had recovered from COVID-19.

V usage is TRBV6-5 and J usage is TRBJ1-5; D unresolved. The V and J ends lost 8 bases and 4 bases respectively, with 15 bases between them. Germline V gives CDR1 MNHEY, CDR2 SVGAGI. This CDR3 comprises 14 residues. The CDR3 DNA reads TGTGCCAGCTCCCTCGGCAGCGGGAATCAGCCCCAGCATTTT. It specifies CASSLGSGNQPQHF.

The DNA of the CDR3 is TGCGCCAGCAGTGTAGGTGACCCACAGGGATGGGGTCAGCCCCAGCATTTT. It translates to CASSVGDPQGWGQPQHF. The chain carries TRBV10-2 and TRBJ1-5; a weak D match, TRBD1 (6 bases). Germline CDR1 WSHSY, CDR2 SAAADI. CDR3 length: 17 residues. Trimming took 4 bases from V and 6 from J, leaving 22 bases between them.

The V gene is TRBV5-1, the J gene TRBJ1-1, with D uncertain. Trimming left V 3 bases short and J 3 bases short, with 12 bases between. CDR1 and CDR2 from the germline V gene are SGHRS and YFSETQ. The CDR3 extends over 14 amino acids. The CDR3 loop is CASSYRVSDTEAFF. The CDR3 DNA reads TGCGCCAGCAGCTACCGGGTTTCGGACACTGAAGCTTTCTTT.

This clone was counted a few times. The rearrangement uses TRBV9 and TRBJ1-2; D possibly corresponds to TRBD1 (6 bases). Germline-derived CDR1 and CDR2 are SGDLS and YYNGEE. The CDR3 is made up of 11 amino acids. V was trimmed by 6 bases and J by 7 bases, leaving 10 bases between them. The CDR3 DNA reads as TGTGCCAGCACAGGGGATGGTGGCTACACCTTC. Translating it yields CASTGDGGYTF.

CDR3 residues: CSASGTSGGVSSYNEQFF. The DNA of the CDR3 is TGCAGTGCTAGTGGGACTAGCGGGGGGGTTAGCTCCTACAATGAGCAGTTCTTC. The chain combines TRBV20-1 with TRBJ2-1, with 16 bases that match TRBD2. This CDR3 spans 18 amino acids. V shed 3 bases, J shed 0 bases, and the junction held 5 bases outside the gene matches. CDR1 and CDR2 from the germline V gene are DFQATT and SNEGSKA (reference sequence).

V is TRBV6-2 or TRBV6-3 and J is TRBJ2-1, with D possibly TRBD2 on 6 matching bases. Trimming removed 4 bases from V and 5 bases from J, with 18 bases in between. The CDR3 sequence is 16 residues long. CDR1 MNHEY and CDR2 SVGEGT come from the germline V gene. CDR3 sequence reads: CASSSLGGAGDNEQFF. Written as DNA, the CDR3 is TGTGCCAGCAGTTCACTTGGAGGAGCGGGTGACAATGAGCAGTTCTTC.

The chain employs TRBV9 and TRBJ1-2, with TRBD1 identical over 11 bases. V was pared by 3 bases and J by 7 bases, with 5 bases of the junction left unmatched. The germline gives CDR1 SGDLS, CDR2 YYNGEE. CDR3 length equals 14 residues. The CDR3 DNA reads TGTGCCAGCAGCGGATCCGGGACAGGGGGTGGCTACACCTTC. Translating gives CASSGSGTGGGYTF.

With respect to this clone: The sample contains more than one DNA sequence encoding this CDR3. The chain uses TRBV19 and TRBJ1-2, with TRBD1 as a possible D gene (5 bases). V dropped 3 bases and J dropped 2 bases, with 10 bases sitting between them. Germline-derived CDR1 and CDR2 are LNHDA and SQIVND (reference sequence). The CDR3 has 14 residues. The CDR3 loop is CASSIDRGNYGYTF. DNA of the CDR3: TGTGCCAGTAGTATCGACCGGGGGAACTATGGCTACACCTTC. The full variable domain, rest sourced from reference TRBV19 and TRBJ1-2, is DGGITQSPKYLFRKEGQNVTLSCEQNLNHDAMYWYRQDPGQGLRLIYYSQIVNDFQKGDIAEGYSVSREKKESFPLTVTSAQKNPTAFYLCASSIDRGNYGYTFGSGTRLTVV.

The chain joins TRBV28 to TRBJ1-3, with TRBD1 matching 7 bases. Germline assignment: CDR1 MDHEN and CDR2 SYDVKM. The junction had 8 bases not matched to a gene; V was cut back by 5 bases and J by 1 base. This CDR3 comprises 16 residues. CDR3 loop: CASSPSGQPSGNTIYF. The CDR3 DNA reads TGTGCCAGCAGTCCTTCGGGACAGCCTTCTGGAAACACCATATATTTT.

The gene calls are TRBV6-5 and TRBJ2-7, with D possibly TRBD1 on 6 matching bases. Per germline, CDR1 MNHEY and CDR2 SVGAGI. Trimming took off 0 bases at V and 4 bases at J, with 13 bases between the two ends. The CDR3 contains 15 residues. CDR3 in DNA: TGTGCCAGCAGTTACTCCTTTGGACAGCTTTACGAGCAGTACTTC. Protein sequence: CASSYSFGQLYEQYF.